A single sample gave rise to the 26 T cell receptor beta chains below, sequenced in a study of blood T cell repertoires in COVID-19. Using immunoSEQ multiplex PCR, the repertoire was profiled, and TCRdb retains in-frame clones only, with some absent. The table shows hundreds of thousands of clones, with more than 70% occurring only once. Sequencing was carried out using peripheral blood. These receptor sequences come from a woman between 50 and 59 years old who had recovered from COVID-19.

The chain joins TRBV7-2 to TRBJ2-1; the match to TRBD2 covers 11 bases. V lost 0 bases, J lost 10 bases, and 11 bases stayed unmatched. Germline V gene sequence: CDR1 SGHTA, CDR2 FQGNSA. The CDR3 is 17 amino acids. This chain's CDR3 is CASSLAPLAGGPREQFF. Written as DNA, the CDR3 is TGTGCCAGCAGCTTAGCGCCTCTAGCGGGAGGCCCGAGAGAGCAGTTCTTC.

The chain joins TRBV5-1 to TRBJ2-1, with D tentatively TRBD1 (5 bases). CDR3 size: 15 residues. The germline V gene has CDR1 SGHRS and CDR2 YFSETQ. V was pared by 4 bases and J by 0 bases, with 11 bases between. The CDR3: CASSPDKSSYNEQFF. CDR3 DNA sequence: TGCGCCAGCAGCCCGGACAAGAGCTCCTACAATGAGCAGTTCTTC.

J is TRBJ2-2 and V is TRBV25-1, with 9 bases lining up with TRBD2. V was pared by 5 bases and J by 5 bases, with 9 bases of the junction left unmatched. CDR3 size: 16 residues. CDR1 is MGHDK, CDR2 SYGVNS, per germline. The CDR3 spells CASSTLGLAGTGELFF. The CDR3 region has the DNA TGTGCCAGCAGTACCCTTGGGCTAGCGGGGACCGGGGAGCTGTTTTTT.

The V gene is TRBV3-1 (or the pseudogene TRBV3-2), the J gene TRBJ2-1, with 14 bases aligning to TRBD2. This CDR3 is 15 amino acids long. Germline loops: CDR1 LGHDT, CDR2 YNNKEL (reference sequence). Germline trimming cut 1 base from V and 13 bases from J; bases unmatched to any gene: 6. The CDR3 nucleotides are TGTGCCAGCAGCCAAGCAAAGGGACTAGCGGGAGTACAGTTCTTC. It is translated as CASSQAKGLAGVQFF.

In its sample, this clone was seen a few times. The gene calls are TRBV28 and TRBJ2-1; 7 bases are a match to TRBD1. The CDR3 is made up of 15 amino acids. The V and J ends lost 4 bases and 0 bases, in that order; junction bases with no gene match: 3. Germline CDR1 MDHEN, CDR2 SYDVKM. The CDR3 nucleotides are TGTGCCAGCAGTTCGACAGGGAGCTCCTACAATGAGCAGTTCTTC. This codes for CASSSTGSSYNEQFF.

The chain has TRBV27 and TRBJ1-6; possible D gene TRBD1, 5 bases. V was shortened by 3 bases and J by 9 bases, with 9 bases between the two germline ends. The CDR3 sequence is 13 residues long. The germline gives CDR1 MNHEY, CDR2 SMNVEV (reference sequence). DNA of the CDR3: TGTGCCAGCAGTTTCAGGGAGGGTTCACCCCTCCACTTT. Its protein is CASSFREGSPLHF.

The rearrangement joins TRBV7-2 to TRBJ2-7; 9 bases agree with TRBD1. This CDR3 spans 15 amino acids. Germline V lookup: CDR1 SGHTA, CDR2 FQGNSA. The trim removed 4 bases at V and 6 bases at J, leaving 10 bases unmatched. CDR3 sequence: CASSSVGQGGGEQYF. CDR3 nucleotide sequence: TGTGCCAGCAGCTCCGTGGGACAGGGAGGCGGCGAGCAGTACTTC.

The rearrangement links TRBV7-6 to TRBJ2-6; possibly TRBD1 for D (5 bases). Trimming stripped 1 base from V and 4 bases from J, with 14 bases between. Germline CDR1 SGHVS, CDR2 FNYEAQ. The length of the CDR3 is 17 residues. In DNA form, the CDR3 reads TGTGCCAGCAGCTTAGAGGGGTGGGGATCAGGGGCCAACGTCCTGACTTTC. The encoded protein is CASSLEGWGSGANVLTF.

The genes are TRBV19 and TRBJ2-3; 16 bases line up with TRBD2. The V segment lost 4 bases and the J segment 5 bases; nucleotides outside the gene matches: 12. This CDR3 is built from 19 residues. Germline-derived CDR1 and CDR2 are LNHDA and SQIVND (reference sequence). The CDR3 coding sequence is TGTGCCAGTAGTACCCTCCCACCGGGACTAGCGGGAGGGAGAGATACGCAGTATTTT. Protein product: CASSTLPPGLAGGRDTQYF.

J is TRBJ2-7 and V is TRBV19; a weak D match, TRBD2 (5 bases). V gave up 3 bases and J gave up 2 bases, with 11 bases separating them. This CDR3 has 14 residues. Germline V lookup: CDR1 LNHDA, CDR2 SQIVND (reference sequence). The CDR3 protein is CASSIASGTYEQYF. For the CDR3, the DNA is TGTGCCAGTAGTATCGCCTCGGGAACCTACGAGCAGTACTTC.

This clone has more than one count but fewer than ten. This chain links TRBV7-9 with TRBJ2-7, with 13 positions matching TRBD2. CDR3 length: 14 residues. The germline V gene encodes CDR1 SEHNR and CDR2 FQNEAQ (reference sequence). Germline trimming cut 3 bases from V and 6 bases from J; bases unmatched to any gene: 2. Here the CDR3 DNA reads TGTGCCAGCAGCTTGGGACTAGCGGGACTCGAGCAGTACTTC. Its protein is CASSLGLAGLEQYF.

The rearrangement links TRBV7-2 to TRBJ1-5, with a weak D call TRBD1 (5 bases). The CDR3 spans 14 residues. The germline V gene encodes CDR1 SGHTA and CDR2 FQGNSA. The V end was cut by 3 bases, the J end by 6 bases, with 12 bases between. Written as DNA, the CDR3 is TGTGCCAGCAGCTTCAGGGTTTCGGGTCAGCCCCAGCATTTT. Encoded protein: CASSFRVSGQPQHF.

V gene TRBV19 combines with J gene TRBJ1-5, with a tentative D call TRBD1 (6 bases). The CDR3 is made up of 14 amino acids. Between the trimmed V and J ends, which lost 1 base and 7 bases, there was a span of 11 bases. The V gene's germline CDR1 is LNHDA and CDR2 SQIVND (reference sequence). CDR3 amino acids: CASSIGRGGQPQHF. For the CDR3, the DNA is TGTGCCAGTAGTATAGGGAGGGGGGGCCAGCCCCAGCATTTT. The full variable domain, in which reference TRBV19 and TRBJ1-5 provide the parts outside the CDR3, is DGGITQSPKYLFRKEGQNVTLSCEQNLNHDAMYWYRQDPGQGLRLIYYSQIVNDFQKGDIAEGYSVSREKKESFPLTVTSAQKNPTAFYLCASSIGRGGQPQHFGDGTRLSIL.

This sequence joins TRBV5-1 and TRBJ1-2; D is perhaps TRBD1 (6 bases). The CDR3 has 16 amino acids. V was shortened by 0 bases and J by 7 bases, with 19 bases between the two germline ends. The germline CDR1 and CDR2 sequences are SGHRS and YFSETQ. CDR3 DNA: TGCGCCAGCAGCTTGGGCCCGAAAACAGGGCTGATTGGCTACACCTTC. Translating it yields CASSLGPKTGLIGYTF.

The gene calls are TRBV27 and TRBJ1-1; maybe TRBD1 (6 bases). CDR3 length: 14 amino acids. Germline-derived CDR1 and CDR2 are MNHEY and SMNVEV (reference sequence). Trimming took 7 bases from V and 2 from J, leaving 14 bases between them. The CDR3 protein is CASTSGALNTEAFF. CDR3 nucleotide sequence: TGTGCCAGCACCTCAGGGGCCCTTAACACTGAAGCTTTCTTT.

The gene calls are TRBV3-1 (or the pseudogene TRBV3-2) and TRBJ2-7; TRBD2 agrees at 9 bases. Trimming cost V 4 bases and J 6 bases; bases outside gene matches: 7. This CDR3 contains 14 residues. Germline CDR1 reads LGHDT; CDR2 reads YNNKEL (reference sequence). CDR3 coding DNA: TGTGCCAGCAGCCCCAGCTCAGCGGGAGGCGAGCAGTACTTC. This codes for CASSPSSAGGEQYF.

The chain has TRBV10-1 and TRBJ2-4; D remains unclear. The CDR3 sequence is 18 residues long. Germline lookup yields CDR1 WNHNN and CDR2 SYGVQD (reference sequence). V gave up 0 bases and J gave up 0 bases, with 15 bases separating them. This CDR3 reads CASSESPLEPLAKNIQYF. CDR3 bases: TGCGCCAGCAGTGAGTCGCCTTTAGAACCTCTAGCCAAAAACATTCAGTACTTC.

J is TRBJ2-1 and V is TRBV3-1 (or the pseudogene TRBV3-2); TRBD2 matches 8 bases. This CDR3 is 15 amino acids long. Trimming at V came to 1 base and at J to 7 bases, leaving 6 bases not matched to a gene. Germline-derived CDR1 and CDR2 are LGHDT and YNNKEL (reference sequence). CDR3 protein: CASSQGTSPPNEQFF. For the CDR3, the DNA is TGTGCCAGCAGCCAAGGGACTAGCCCCCCAAATGAGCAGTTCTTC.

This clone was detected only a few times. The V gene is TRBV5-1, the J gene TRBJ2-7, with D tentatively TRBD1 (6 bases). With 0 bases removed from V and 4 bases from J, the gap between germline ends came to 14 bases. The length of the CDR3 is 15 residues. Germline CDR1 SGHRS, CDR2 YFSETQ. CDR3 in amino acids: CASSLGLQGNYEQYF. The CDR3 bases are TGCGCCAGCAGCTTGGGTTTACAGGGTAATTACGAGCAGTACTTC.

The chain employs TRBV30 and TRBJ1-2; unclear D gene. The V and J ends lost 7 bases and 2 bases respectively, with 11 bases between them. Germline-derived CDR1 and CDR2 are GTSNPN and SVGIG (reference sequence). This CDR3 is built from 12 residues. In DNA, the CDR3 is TGTGCCTACGCCCGCGGCAACTATGGCTACACCTTC. Its protein product is CAYARGNYGYTF.

This clone was recorded a few times. In the same sample, other DNA sequences code for this CDR3. The chain recombines TRBV19 with TRBJ2-7; 8 nucleotides align to TRBD2. Germline CDR1 is LNHDA and CDR2 is SQIVND (reference sequence). Trimming at V came to 6 bases and at J to 3 bases, leaving 4 bases not matched to a gene. This CDR3 has 13 residues. The CDR3 sequence is CASSPGGNYEQYF. In DNA form, the CDR3 reads TGTGCCAGTAGCCCGGGGGGGAACTACGAGCAGTACTTC. Looking up the rest from reference TRBV19 and TRBJ2-7 gives the full variable domain: DGGITQSPKYLFRKEGQNVTLSCEQNLNHDAMYWYRQDPGQGLRLIYYSQIVNDFQKGDIAEGYSVSREKKESFPLTVTSAQKNPTAFYLCASSPGGNYEQYFGPGTRLTVT.

The V call is TRBV6-5, the J call TRBJ1-5; D is unresolved. The CDR3 covers 12 residues. Germline lookup yields CDR1 MNHEY and CDR2 SVGAGI. Trimming cost V 6 bases and J 5 bases, with 8 bases left between them. This CDR3 is CASSVRYQPQHF. The CDR3 region has the DNA TGTGCCAGCAGCGTTAGATATCAGCCCCAGCATTTT.

The rearrangement uses TRBV3-1 (or the pseudogene TRBV3-2) and TRBJ2-2; D may be TRBD1 (5 bases). The CDR3 contains 17 residues. Trimming shortened V by 0 bases and J by 2 bases, and 13 bases separated the two germline ends. Germline-derived CDR1 and CDR2 are LGHDT and YNNKEL (reference sequence). Here the CDR3 DNA reads TGTGCCAGCAGCCAAGATCGGCAGGGCATTAACACCGGGGAGCTGTTTTTT. Protein product: CASSQDRQGINTGELFF.

The rearrangement uses TRBV25-1 and TRBJ2-7; tentatively, D is TRBD1 (5 bases). Germline CDR1 is MGHDK and CDR2 is SYGVNS. This CDR3 comprises 14 residues. The germline V and J ends were trimmed by 0 bases and 5 bases, with 11 bases remaining between them. The DNA for the CDR3 is TGTGCCAGCAGTGAATATTTACAGGTGGACGAGCAGTACTTC. Protein sequence: CASSEYLQVDEQYF.

This chain uses TRBV7-9 with TRBJ2-1, with D perhaps TRBD1 (5 bases). The CDR3 has 16 amino acids. V was pared by 3 bases and J by 0 bases, with 12 bases between. Germline V gene data show CDR1 as SEHNR and CDR2 as FQNEAQ (reference sequence). The CDR3 sequence is CASSFGAASSYNEQFF. The CDR3 bases are TGTGCCAGCAGCTTTGGGGCGGCAAGCTCCTACAATGAGCAGTTCTTC.

This clone was seen more than once but under ten times. This rearrangement joins TRBV27 to TRBJ2-7; 7 bases align to TRBD1. Germline trimming cut 5 bases from V and 0 bases from J; bases unmatched to any gene: 16. In germline, CDR1 is MNHEY, CDR2 SMNVEV (reference sequence). There are 18 residues in the CDR3. The CDR3 nucleotides are TGTGCCAGCAGTCGCCATAGTCCGGGACAGTTACCCTCCTACGAGCAGTACTTC. This sequence encodes CASSRHSPGQLPSYEQYF.